This T cell receptor (beta chain) is drawn from a study of early T cells in non-severe SARS-CoV-2 infection. Study context: Sequencing was performed on bulk RNA from unsorted whole blood, leaving chains unpaired.

This clonotype was detected only a few times. Its antigen is as yet unknown. Study observations and caveats: Matching results from VDJdb favored anti-spike CD8 responses, leaving private and CD4 specificities undetected.

Attached unique molecular identifiers marked individual cDNA molecules. TCRdb re-analysed the 5' RACE reads in MiXCR, keeping a single row per CDR3 protein. The repertoire consists of more than 50,000 distinct CDR3 sequences, with roughly an eighth occurring once and the leading ten covering more than 1.2%. This CDR3 has 13 residues. Germline CDR1 reads MNHNS; CDR2 reads SASEGT. Trimming stripped 5 bases from V and 8 bases from J, with 10 bases between. The TCR was taken from an adult who was a healthcare worker with PCR-confirmed SARS-CoV-2 infection or an uninfected control (not recorded which). The J gene is TRBJ1-6, the V gene TRBV6-1; D gene ambiguous. The source material was whole blood, sampled at baseline. The CDR3 DNA reads as TGTGCCAGCAGTCATACCCGGGATTCACCCCTCCACTTT. Protein sequence: CASSHTRDSPLHF.